This T cell receptor beta chain was sequenced in a study of OX40 agonist ivuxolimab in advanced cancers. Study at large: Six ivuxolimab dose levels, 0.01 to 10 mg/kg, were given intravenously every 2 weeks. Past anti-PD-1, anti-PD-L1 or anti-CTLA-4 therapy was accepted, and roughly 38% had received some. Study-wide findings and caveats: Antigens targeted by the expanded peripheral T cells were not determined. At 0.1 to 3.0 mg/kg, CD4+ and CD8+ blood T cells expanded clonally by week 6.

As for this clone: Antigen specificity is unknown.

CDR1 and CDR2 from the germline V gene are LNHDA and SQIVND (reference sequence). Trimming took 3 bases from V and 8 from J, leaving 20 bases between them. The CDR3 consists of 16 residues. Method: immunoSEQ multiplex PCR; TCRdb's copy keeps in-frame clones and lacks some. The sample has 70,000 to 95,000 clones, 90% to 95% seen once. The sample in question was CD4+ or CD8+ T cells sorted from blood, obtained in a trial of the OX40 agonist ivuxolimab. This TCR was recovered from an adult with an advanced solid tumor such as melanoma, head and neck, liver or kidney cancer. The rearrangement joins TRBV19 to TRBJ2-4; D is tentatively TRBD1 or TRBD2 (5 bases each). CDR3 residues: CASSIQLGPLGDIQYF. CDR3 bases: TGTGCCAGTAGTATTCAATTGGGACCCCTAGGGGACATTCAGTACTTC.